Sequencing of this T cell receptor beta chain was carried out in a study of cytomegalovirus exposure and HLA in healthy donors. Study-level background: Early release data held about 92 million unique TCRs from HLA-typed donors.

Researchers ran the PCR with 60 Vbeta and 13 Jbeta primers. The assay was immunoSEQ multiplex PCR, and TCRdb's table has in-frame clones only and misses some. This sample has 170,000 or so clones, with roughly 80% found just once. From germline, CDR1 is SGHDN and CDR2 FVKESK. This CDR3 comprises 12 residues. V dropped 5 bases and J dropped 1 base, with 4 bases sitting between them. The chain joins TRBV14 to TRBJ2-3; D ambiguous. Sequencing input: PBMCs. This clonotype was obtained from a man under 40 in good health and CMV-seropositive. The CDR3 sequence: CASSSGTDTQYF. The CDR3 DNA is TGTGCCAGCAGCTCCGGCACAGATACGCAGTATTTT.